This is a list of T cell receptor beta chains from one sample in a study of vaccination effects on CD4 cells after COVID-19. Clones were read by immunoSEQ multiplex PCR, and TCRdb kept only the in-frame ones, dropping some. Seen here are 50,000 to 70,000 clones, under 80% observed once, and the top ten hold roughly a quarter. Their cognate antigens are unknown. The source material was CD4+ T cells from PBMCs cultured without peptide, sampled before COVID-19 vaccination. All receptors derive from a human donor who had a prior SARS-CoV-2 infection. CDR3s include the opening cysteine and the closing phenylalanine or tryptophan. A D gene is named only where the DNA matches it firmly. Some rows have no size entry. The others give once, few or many, or a class for an expanded clone.

cdr3_aa cdr3_nt v_call d_call j_call clone_size
CASSLYKTKQFF TGTGCCAGCAGTCTTTACAAAACCAAGCAGTTCTTC TRBV12-3/TRBV12-4 NA TRBJ2-1 NA
CAINPGGTGREQYF TGTGCCATCAATCCGGGGGGGACAGGGCGCGAGCAGTACTTC TRBV10-3 NA TRBJ2-7 NA
CASSKGRNEQFF TGTGCCAGCAGCAAAGGCCGAAATGAGCAGTTCTTC TRBV6-6 NA TRBJ2-1 few
CASSLNLAVGDEQFF TGTGCCAGCAGCTTAAACCTAGCGGTAGGGGATGAGCAGTTCTTC TRBV7-3 TRBD2 TRBJ2-1 once
CASSYVENIQYF TGTGCCAGCAGTTACGTAGAGAACATTCAGTACTTC TRBV6-2/TRBV6-3 NA TRBJ2-4 NA
CASSLLYQETQYF TGCGCCAGCAGCTTGCTCTACCAAGAGACCCAGTACTTC TRBV5-1 NA TRBJ2-5 NA
CASSEVDAETQYF TGTGCCAGCAGTGAAGTCGACGCGGAGACCCAGTACTTC TRBV2 NA TRBJ2-5 NA
CASSALAGTNGQYF TGTGCCAGCTCAGCCCTTGCCGGGACTAACGGGCAGTACTTC TRBV18 TRBD2 TRBJ2-7 NA
CASRGLVLRTDTQYF TGTGCCAGCAGGGGACTAGTTCTAAGGACAGATACGCAGTATTTT TRBV2 TRBD2 TRBJ2-3 NA
CASSPDSYTGELFF TGTGCCAGCAGCCCCGACAGTTACACCGGGGAGCTGTTTTTT TRBV9 NA TRBJ2-2 NA
CASSLIPSGNTIYF TGCGCCAGCAGCTTGATCCCTTCTGGAAACACCATATATTTT TRBV5-1 NA TRBJ1-3 NA
CASSKGAAASNQPQHF TGTGCCAGCAGCAAAGGGGCAGCAGCTAGCAATCAGCCCCAGCATTTT TRBV21-1 NA TRBJ1-5 few
CASSYSLGGKETQYF TGTGCCAGCAGTTACTCCCTGGGGGGGAAAGAGACCCAGTACTTC TRBV6-2/TRBV6-3 TRBD2 TRBJ2-5 NA
CASSAQGDTEAFF TGTGCCAGTAGTGCACAGGGTGACACTGAAGCTTTCTTT TRBV19 NA TRBJ1-1 NA
CAWSVRSDLSNQPQHF TGTGCCTGGAGTGTACGGTCGGACCTTAGCAATCAGCCCCAGCATTTT TRBV30 NA TRBJ1-5 few
CASSYSGTGYNEQFF TGTGCCAGCAGTTACTCCGGGACCGGATACAATGAGCAGTTCTTC TRBV6-5 NA TRBJ2-1 few
CASSLRGGTYNYGYTF TGTGCCAGCAGCCTCAGGGGAGGAACTTACAACTATGGCTACACCTTC TRBV7-2 NA TRBJ1-2 NA
CASSLGLAGYWVSYEQYF TGTGCCAGCAGTCTTGGACTAGCGGGGTACTGGGTATCCTACGAGCAGTACTTC TRBV6-2/TRBV6-3 TRBD2 TRBJ2-7 NA
CASSQKTGLYSGNTIYF TGTGCCAGCAGCCAAAAAACAGGGCTATACTCTGGAAACACCATATATTTT TRBV4-2 NA TRBJ1-3 NA
CASSKGLAGSSTDTQYF TGTGCCAGCAGCAAGGGACTAGCGGGGAGTAGCACAGATACGCAGTATTTT TRBV11-3 TRBD2 TRBJ2-3 NA
CASSDGGQDQPQHF TGTGCCAGCAGTGACGGGGGCCAAGATCAGCCCCAGCATTTT TRBV6-4 NA TRBJ1-5 NA
CASSTGAMTYEQYF TGTGCCAGCTCAACTGGGGCTATGACCTACGAGCAGTACTTC TRBV18 NA TRBJ2-7 NA
CASSLRQGSGTDTQYF TGTGCCAGTAGTCTCCGACAGGGCTCTGGCACAGATACGCAGTATTTT TRBV19 TRBD1 TRBJ2-3 once
CASSFLSPPTYEQYF TGCGCCAGCAGCTTCCTCTCCCCTCCGACATACGAGCAGTACTTC TRBV5-1 NA TRBJ2-7 NA
CASSFPGGGPKSTDTQYF TGCGCCAGCAGCTTTCCTGGCGGGGGCCCAAAGAGCACAGATACGCAGTATTTT TRBV5-1 NA TRBJ2-3 NA
CAWRGTSGYNEQFF TGTGCCTGGAGAGGAACTAGCGGCTACAATGAGCAGTTCTTC TRBV30 TRBD2 TRBJ2-1 NA
CASSDEAGAYNEQFF TGTGCCAGCAGTGATGAGGCGGGAGCCTACAATGAGCAGTTCTTC TRBV6-1 TRBD2 TRBJ2-1 NA
CATSDSGTPNGEQYF TGTGCCACCAGTGATTCGGGGACTCCCAATGGAGAGCAGTACTTC TRBV24-1 NA TRBJ2-7 NA
CASSPLSNTGELFF TGTGCCAGCTCACCACTCAGCAACACCGGGGAGCTGTTTTTT TRBV18 NA TRBJ2-2 few
CASRFDTGNYGYTF TGTGCCAGCAGATTCGATACAGGGAACTATGGCTACACCTTC TRBV5-4 NA TRBJ1-2 few
CASSYGGSDQPQHF TGTGCCAGCAGTTACGGTGGGAGCGATCAGCCCCAGCATTTT TRBV6-2/TRBV6-3 NA TRBJ1-5 NA
CASRKRQGSYEQYF TGTGCCAGCAGGAAAAGACAGGGATCCTACGAGCAGTACTTC TRBV2 TRBD1 TRBJ2-7 few
CASSQGLNYGYTF TGTGCCAGCAGCCAAGGTCTTAACTATGGCTACACCTTC TRBV6-5 NA TRBJ1-2 NA
CASSYTGQGAYEQFF TGTGCCAGCAGTTACACGGGACAGGGGGCGTATGAGCAGTTCTTC TRBV6-5 TRBD1 TRBJ2-1 NA
CASSVVAGRETQYF TGTGCCAGCAGCGTAGTCGCAGGGCGGGAGACCCAGTACTTC TRBV9 NA TRBJ2-5 NA
CSVEPLAGGGDTQYF TGCAGCGTTGAACCCCTAGCGGGAGGAGGAGATACGCAGTATTTT TRBV29-1 TRBD2 TRBJ2-3 NA
CASSSTGGNEKLFF TGTGCCAGCTCATCGACAGGGGGTAATGAAAAACTGTTTTTT TRBV18 TRBD1 TRBJ1-4 NA
CASGARALVTEAFF TGTGCCAGCGGAGCAAGAGCCCTTGTGACTGAAGCTTTCTTT TRBV3-1/TRBV3-2 NA TRBJ1-1 few
CASRGGGHTGELFF TGTGCCAGCAGAGGGGGGGGGCACACCGGGGAGCTGTTTTTT TRBV9 NA TRBJ2-2 NA
CASSPPRPSGSNEQFF TGTGCCAGCTCACCACCGAGGCCTAGCGGGAGCAATGAGCAGTTCTTC TRBV18 TRBD2 TRBJ2-1 NA
CATLGLLTVF TGTGCCACCTTGGGCCTCCTTACCGTCTTC TRBV6-5 NA TRBJ2-1 NA
CASSPPSSGPRAGLFF TGTGCCAGCTCACCACCATCCAGCGGGCCCCGTGCGGGACTGTTTTTT TRBV18 NA TRBJ1-4 NA
CASSQRDRVRGEQYF TGTGCCAGCAGCCAACGGGACAGGGTGAGAGGCGAGCAGTACTTC TRBV3-1/TRBV3-2 TRBD1 TRBJ2-7 NA
CASSSSRGGNEQFF TGTGCCAGCAGCTCCTCTCGCGGGGGGAATGAGCAGTTCTTC TRBV5-4 TRBD2 TRBJ2-1 NA
CASSLRQGNEQFF TGTGCCAGCAGTTTAAGACAGGGCAATGAGCAGTTCTTC TRBV12-3/TRBV12-4 TRBD1 TRBJ2-1 few
CASSTRRGTWNGYTF TGTGCCAGCAGCACCAGGAGGGGGACCTGGAATGGCTACACCTTC TRBV13 NA TRBJ1-2 few
CASSLAIARETQYF TGTGCCAGCAGCTTAGCCATAGCCCGGGAGACCCAGTACTTC TRBV11-2 NA TRBJ2-5 NA
CASSRMGYNEQFF TGTGCCAGCAGCCGTATGGGTTACAATGAGCAGTTCTTC TRBV5-5 NA TRBJ2-1 NA
CASSLRTDLTGAGELFF TGCGCCAGCAGCTTGCGGACAGACCTCACTGGGGCCGGGGAGCTGTTTTTT TRBV5-1 NA TRBJ2-2 NA
CASSERPYEKLFF TGTGCCAGCAGTGAGAGGCCGTATGAAAAACTGTTTTTT TRBV6-1 NA TRBJ1-4 NA
CASSLKSTGGNTIYF TGTGCCAGCAGCCTCAAATCGACAGGCGGGAACACCATATATTTT TRBV5-4 NA TRBJ1-3 NA
CASSPGLAGGLFTGELFF TGTGCCAGCAGCCCAGGACTAGCGGGGGGGCTGTTCACCGGGGAGCTGTTTTTT TRBV7-8 TRBD2 TRBJ2-2 NA
CASSTRNRGRGQFF TGTGCCAGTAGTACCAGGAATAGGGGTAGGGGGCAGTTCTTC TRBV19 NA TRBJ2-1 few